These 3 T cell receptor beta chains originate from one sample sequenced in a study of metastatic and nonmetastatic thyroid tumors. Thyroid surgery was preceded by no treatment in any patient. TCRdb recomputed clones from the PCR reads via MiXCR. The sample includes some 20,000 clones, around 34% of them seen just once. Source material: tumor tissue. Source of these receptors: a female donor with papillary thyroid cancer or a benign thyroid nodule (not recorded which). Some clones in this sample may be carry-over from other donors' samples.

The chain is built from TRBV5-8 and TRBJ2-2; D remains unclear. This CDR3 has 16 amino acids. Trimming removed 4 bases at V and 2 bases at J, with 15 bases between. The germline gives CDR1 SGHTS, CDR2 YDEGEE. For the CDR3, the DNA is TGTGCCAGCAGCCGAAAGCCGGGTCATAACACCGGGGAGCTGTTTTTT. Translated: CASSRKPGHNTGELFF.

This clone was observed a handful of times. Different DNA sequences within this sample yield the same CDR3. The chain is built from TRBV12-3 or TRBV12-4 and TRBJ1-6, with D hard to call. Trimming removed 8 bases from V and 9 bases from J, with 11 bases in between. The CDR3 consists of 12 residues. CDR3 amino acids: CASGREGSPLHF. The CDR3 DNA follows: TGTGCCAGCGGTAGGGAAGGTTCACCCCTCCACTTT.

This chain links TRBV6-2 or TRBV6-3 with TRBJ1-1; TRBD1 matches at 9 bases. After removal of 8 bases from V and 1 base from J, the junction contained 8 bases not matched to a gene. Germline V gives CDR1 MNHEY, CDR2 SVGEGT. This CDR3 has 15 amino acids. The CDR3 bases are TGTGCCAGCTGGGGGACAGGGTTGTGGAACACTGAAGCTTTCTTT. Encoded protein: CASWGTGLWNTEAFF.